This T cell receptor beta chain was retrieved from a study of blood T cell repertoires in COVID-19. Overall study context: The analysed material was cDNA or gDNA that came from T cells, B-cell-depleted T cells, or PBMCs.

Libraries were prepared by immunoSEQ multiplex PCR; TCRdb keeps only in-frame clonotypes and omits some of them. Counted here are 200,000 to 250,000 clones, 75% to 85% occurring once; the ten biggest clones make up less than 9.5%. Germline V gene lookup returns CDR1 SGHTA and CDR2 FQGNSA. CDR3 length: 15 residues. J lost 4 bases, V lost 5 bases, and 4 bases had no gene match. Input material: peripheral blood. The rearrangement links TRBV7-2 to TRBJ2-1, with TRBD2 identical over 11 bases. This TCR was recovered from an elderly woman with COVID-19, enrolled during active disease. CDR3 amino acids: CASSLGLAAYNEQFF. DNA for the CDR3: TGTGCCAGCAGCCTGGGACTAGCGGCGTACAATGAGCAGTTCTTC.